Listed below are T cell receptor beta chains from one sample, sequenced in a study of control samples from healthy donors and cancer patients. Produced via immunoSEQ multiplex PCR; TCRdb's table is partial and in-frame only. There are 100,000 to 150,000 clones in the sample; around nine tenths occur only once, and over 7.5% lies in the top ten. Sequencing was performed on blood. The source is a man aged 40-55 years in good health. Both conserved end residues are part of each CDR3. A D gene is named only where the DNA matches it firmly. Rows may omit the clone size; those that give it use once, few, many or a size class.

TRBJ1-6 NA TRBV11-3 NA CASSLVGQGESPLHF TGTGCCAGCAGCTTAGTCGGGCAGGGTGAATCACCCCTCCACTTT
TRBJ2-1 NA TRBV7-2 TRBD2 CASSSTSSTYNEQFF TGTGCCAGCAGCTCGACTAGCAGCACTTACAATGAGCAGTTCTTC
TRBJ1-2 NA TRBV4-3 NA CASSQEGPRRVDYGYTF TGCGCCAGCAGCCAAGAAGGGCCGCGGAGGGTTGACTATGGCTACACCTTC
TRBJ2-1 NA TRBV10-2 NA CASTNMGGGHEQFF TGCGCCAGCACCAATATGGGGGGGGGCCATGAGCAGTTCTTC
TRBJ1-6 NA TRBV3-1/TRBV3-2 NA CASQKGGSPLHF TGTGCCAGCCAGAAGGGCGGTTCACCCCTCCACTTT
TRBJ1-2 NA TRBV19 NA CASSYRGYSGYTF TGTGCCAGTAGTTACCGGGGATATAGTGGCTACACCTTC
TRBJ2-5 NA TRBV6-2/TRBV6-3 NA CASSPGLETQYF TGTGCCAGCAGCCCAGGGTTAGAGACCCAGTACTTC
TRBJ2-1 once TRBV14 NA CASSPLGVAEQFF TGTGCCAGCAGCCCCCTCGGGGTCGCTGAGCAGTTCTTC
TRBJ1-1 NA TRBV10-2 TRBD1 CASSMGQGNTEAFF TGCGCCAGCAGTATGGGACAGGGGAACACTGAAGCTTTCTTT
TRBJ2-3 NA TRBV12-3/TRBV12-4 TRBD2 CASSLFERGSEYF TGTGCCAGCAGTTTATTTGAGCGGGGGTCGGAGTATTTT
TRBJ2-5 NA TRBV6-2/TRBV6-3 TRBD2 CASSYGPGLAMETQYF TGTGCCAGCAGTTACGGACCGGGACTAGCTATGGAGACCCAGTACTTC
TRBJ1-6 NA TRBV9 NA CASSVGGGTLHF TGTGCCAGCAGCGTAGGGGGGGGGACCCTCCACTTT
TRBJ1-2 few TRBV5-1 NA CASSLGGGRAYGYTF TGCGCCAGCAGCTTGGGTGGAGGACGGGCCTATGGCTACACCTTC
TRBJ1-1 NA TRBV14 NA CASSPRLQTEAFF TGTGCCAGCAGCCCTCGTCTTCAGACTGAAGCTTTCTTT
TRBJ1-2 NA TRBV29-1 TRBD1 CSVGTANYGYTF TGCAGCGTGGGGACAGCTAACTATGGCTACACCTTC
TRBJ2-1 NA TRBV7-9 NA CASSLGLGADEQFF TGTGCCAGCAGCTTAGGCTTGGGGGCTGATGAGCAGTTCTTC
TRBJ1-1 once TRBV24-1 NA CATSARGVPNTEAFF TGTGCCACCAGCGCGAGAGGAGTTCCAAACACTGAAGCTTTCTTT
TRBJ1-1 NA TRBV19 TRBD1 CASSPTGGTEAFF TGTGCCAGTAGTCCGACAGGGGGCACTGAAGCTTTCTTT
TRBJ1-1 once TRBV30 TRBD1 CAWSPRTGVGTEAFF TGTGCCTGGAGTCCCCGGACAGGGGTGGGCACTGAAGCTTTCTTT
TRBJ1-2 NA TRBV7-8 NA CASSFSTDWFYGYTF TGTGCCAGCAGCTTTTCTACCGACTGGTTCTATGGCTACACCTTC
TRBJ1-3 NA TRBV5-8 TRBD1 CASSSQGFSGNTIYF TGTGCCAGCAGTTCACAGGGGTTCTCTGGAAACACCATATATTTT
TRBJ1-3 NA TRBV2 TRBD1 CASSANRGSGNTIYF TGTGCCAGCAGCGCAAACAGGGGATCTGGAAACACCATATATTTT
TRBJ2-1 NA TRBV6-1 TRBD2 CASSEIERGGEDEQFF TGTGCCAGCAGTGAAATCGAACGGGGGGGCGAGGATGAGCAGTTCTTC
TRBJ1-1 NA TRBV24-1 TRBD1 CATRDRANTEAFF TGTGCCACCAGGGACAGGGCTAACACTGAAGCTTTCTTT
TRBJ1-2 NA TRBV24-1 NA CATSEAGRHYGYTF TGTGCCACCAGTGAGGCAGGAAGGCACTATGGCTACACCTTC
TRBJ2-7 few TRBV2 TRBD1 CASTIRTGGAGEQYF TGTGCCAGCACCATAAGGACAGGGGGCGCGGGGGAGCAGTACTTC
TRBJ2-3 NA TRBV6-5 TRBD1 CASSYSRQGVADTQYF TGTGCCAGCAGTTACTCGAGACAGGGGGTGGCAGATACGCAGTATTTT
TRBJ2-5 NA TRBV5-1 TRBD1 CASSSYSGTGHQETQYF TGCGCCAGCAGCTCCTATTCCGGGACAGGGCACCAAGAGACCCAGTACTTC
TRBJ2-1 NA TRBV7-6 TRBD1 CASSPRQGSGYNEQFF TGTGCCAGCAGCCCTCGACAGGGGTCGGGCTACAATGAGCAGTTCTTC
TRBJ2-6 NA TRBV30 TRBD1 CAWGGQRTGLTGANVLTF TGTGCCTGGGGGGGGCAGAGGACAGGGTTAACTGGGGCCAACGTCCTGACTTTC
TRBJ2-7 NA TRBV10-1 TRBD2 CASNDGTNPSEQYF TGCGCCAGCAACGACGGGACTAACCCCTCCGAGCAGTACTTC
TRBJ2-2 NA TRBV7-8 NA CASSLVSRAGELFF TGTGCCAGCAGCTTAGTCTCCAGAGCCGGGGAGCTGTTTTTT
TRBJ1-1 NA TRBV10-2 TRBD1 CASSRTGYDTEAFF TGCGCCAGCAGCCGGACAGGGTATGACACTGAAGCTTTCTTT
TRBJ1-2 NA TRBV29-1 TRBD1 CSAWDSVKNGYTF TGCAGCGCGTGGGACAGTGTGAAAAATGGCTACACCTTC
TRBJ2-3 NA TRBV12-3/TRBV12-4 NA CASSPWGTDTQYF TGTGCCAGCAGCCCTTGGGGCACAGATACGCAGTATTTT
TRBJ1-2 few TRBV4-3 NA CASSPHQQFPGGYTF TGCGCCAGCAGCCCCCATCAACAGTTCCCCGGTGGCTACACCTTC
TRBJ2-7 NA TRBV12-5 NA CASGLVRLEQYF TGTGCTAGTGGTTTGGTACGCTTAGAGCAGTACTTC
TRBJ1-6 NA TRBV12-3/TRBV12-4 NA CASGGSYNSPLHF TGTGCCAGCGGGGGGTCCTATAATTCACCCCTCCACTTT
TRBJ2-3 NA TRBV4-3 NA CASSQEWGLLSTDTQYF TGCGCCAGCAGCCAAGAGTGGGGACTCCTTAGCACAGATACGCAGTATTTT
TRBJ1-2 NA TRBV29-1 TRBD1 CSVEETGGGYTF TGCAGCGTTGAGGAGACAGGGGGTGGCTACACCTTC
TRBJ1-1 NA TRBV5-1 NA CASSVGDASNTEAFF TGCGCCAGCAGCGTTGGGGACGCCTCGAACACTGAAGCTTTCTTT
TRBJ2-1 NA TRBV9 TRBD1 CASSATRDRRYNEQFF TGTGCCAGCAGCGCGACCCGGGACAGACGATACAATGAGCAGTTCTTC
TRBJ1-4 NA TRBV9 NA CASSVAGTGNEKLFF TGTGCCAGCAGCGTCGCCGGGACTGGGAATGAAAAACTGTTTTTT
TRBJ1-2 NA TRBV7-3 TRBD1 CASSPRTGGGSTF TGTGCCAGCAGCCCCCGGACAGGGGGTGGATCTACCTTC
TRBJ2-5 NA TRBV5-1 NA CASSLGLGETQYF TGCGCCAGCAGCTTGGGGTTAGGAGAGACCCAGTACTTC
TRBJ1-1 NA TRBV5-4 NA CASSHRGRMNTEAFF TGTGCCAGCAGCCACCGCGGACGGATGAACACTGAAGCTTTCTTT
TRBJ1-2 NA TRBV12-3/TRBV12-4 NA CASSPDNNYGYTF TGTGCCAGCAGTCCGGACAATAACTATGGCTACACCTTC
TRBJ1-2 NA TRBV24-1 NA CATSDSDSGITF TGTGCCACCAGTGATTCGGACAGTGGTATCACCTTC
TRBJ1-6 NA TRBV10-3 NA CAISEGAGVGYNSPLHF TGTGCCATCAGTGAAGGGGCAGGGGTAGGGTATAATTCACCCCTCCACTTT
TRBJ1-2 NA TRBV5-1 TRBD1 CASGSDRGYGYTF TGCGCCAGCGGATCAGACAGGGGCTATGGCTACACCTTC
TRBJ2-7 once TRBV4-2 NA CASSRKILEGATYEQYF TGTGCCAGCAGCCGGAAGATCCTGGAGGGGGCGACCTACGAGCAGTACTTC